This note documents a single TCR beta chain sequence. Its antigen is undetermined. This sample stems from a study of T-cell reconstitution after alpha-beta-depleted transplantation in children. General study findings and limits: Several hundred graft clones that had expanded were reportedly the source of alpha-beta T cells about two months after transplant. Elevated TCRbeta diversity at day 60 was traced, in some patients, to surviving recipient T cells and thymic progenitors.

Unique molecular identifiers were used in preparing the TCRbeta library. TCRdb independently ran MiXCR on the PCR reads; one entry per CDR3 protein. The sample shows around 580,000 distinct CDR3 sequences, approximately 30% of them seen only once. CDR1 and CDR2 (germline): SGHRS, YFSETQ. The V gene end was trimmed by 0 bases and the J gene end by 2 bases; junction bases not matched to a gene: 8. The CDR3 is 17 amino acids. The TCR was taken from a boy in the first two years of life with Wiskott-Aldrich syndrome, due to receive a stem cell transplant. The chain recombines TRBV5-1 with TRBJ2-4; 7 bases are shared with TRBD2. Specimen: PBMCs, collected before TCRalphabeta/CD19-depleted stem cell transplant. The CDR3 reads CASSLVGGPSSKNIQYF. CDR3 nucleotides: TGCGCCAGCAGCTTGGTGGGAGGGCCCTCATCCAAAAACATTCAGTACTTC.